Presented here are 6 T cell receptor beta chains from one specimen sequenced in a study of cytomegalovirus exposure and HLA in healthy donors. The PCR had 60 Vbeta and 13 Jbeta primers. The table came from immunoSEQ multiplex PCR; TCRdb's copy has only in-frame clones and leaves some out. This repertoire shows about 59,000 clones, 65% to 80% found once; its top ten account for 6.8%. Sequencing input: PBMCs. These receptors came from a man younger than 45 in good health and CMV-seropositive.

The rearrangement joins TRBV7-2 to TRBJ2-7; 7 bases are a match to TRBD1. After removal of 4 bases from V and 2 bases from J, the junction contained 8 bases not matched to a gene. The germline CDR1 and CDR2 sequences are SGHTA and FQGNSA. The CDR3 runs to 15 residues. The CDR3 reads CASSSRTGTTYEQYF. CDR3 bases: TGTGCCAGCAGCTCCCGGACAGGTACCACCTACGAGCAGTACTTC.

In this sample, this clone turned up a few times. The gene calls are TRBV5-4 and TRBJ2-1; maybe TRBD2 (6 bases). This CDR3 comprises 14 residues. The V end was cut by 6 bases, the J end by 2 bases, with 12 bases between. Per germline, CDR1 SGHNT and CDR2 YYREEE (reference sequence). CDR3 coding DNA: TGTGCCAGCAACCTCCCGGGGGCCTACAATGAGCAGTTCTTC. The encoded protein is CASNLPGAYNEQFF.

V gene TRBV9 combines with J gene TRBJ2-7; 8 nucleotides match TRBD1. CDR3 length: 15 amino acids. Germline V gene lookup returns CDR1 SGDLS and CDR2 YYNGEE. With 4 bases clipped from V and 6 bases from J, the junction kept 12 bases outside the gene matches. The CDR3 loop is CASSPLGQGAGEQYF. The CDR3 bases are TGTGCCAGCAGCCCCCTCGGGCAGGGGGCCGGCGAGCAGTACTTC.

The J gene is TRBJ1-1, the V gene TRBV6-6; D possibly corresponds to TRBD1 (5 bases). Germline V gene data show CDR1 as MNHNY and CDR2 as SVGAGI (reference sequence). This CDR3 has 14 amino acids. V gave up 5 bases and J gave up 0 bases, with 10 bases separating them. The CDR3 DNA follows: TGTGCCAGCAGTCACGGACATTTGAACACTGAAGCTTTCTTT. Its protein is CASSHGHLNTEAFF.

The chain couples TRBV11-3 to TRBJ2-1; 13 bases are shared with TRBD2. V shed 1 base and J 10 bases; nucleotides not matched to a gene: 10. The CDR3 runs to 17 residues. The germline V gene encodes CDR1 SGHNT and CDR2 YENEEA. The CDR3 is CASSLASTSGGAEEQFF. The CDR3 DNA follows: TGTGCCAGCAGCTTAGCGTCTACTAGCGGGGGGGCAGAGGAGCAGTTCTTC.

In nucleotides, the CDR3 is TGCGCCAGCAGCCAAGAGGCAGGGACATATAATTCACCCCTCCACTTT. The encoded protein is CASSQEAGTYNSPLHF. V gene TRBV4-1 combines with J gene TRBJ1-6, with D tentatively TRBD1 (6 bases). The CDR3 consists of 16 residues. CDR1 and CDR2 (germline): MGHRA, YSYEKL. V lost 0 bases, J lost 4 bases, and 10 bases lay in between.